This T cell receptor beta chain was observed in a study of cytomegalovirus exposure and HLA in healthy donors (dated by TCRdb to the late 2010s). In terms of the full investigation: An earlier analysis of about 530 of the donors reported 276 Gb of sequence data and some 110 million unique TCR beta sequences obtained from roughly 180 million T cells. An early release that covered fewer than 800 HLA-typed donors contained around 300 gigabases of sequencing data and 70 million to 100 million unique TCR sequences. To study patterns of TCR occurrence, a later analysis re-analyzed previously published TCR beta repertoires from 550 to 800 donors and added high-resolution HLA genotyping. To decide whether each TCR beta V gene segment behaved as functional or pseudogenic, an earlier analysis of some 600 of the donors relied on high-throughput TCR beta sequencing. Both class I and class II loci were covered by HLA typing, at four-digit resolution. The later analysis used no new phenotypic data to find candidate immune exposures, relying instead on TCR beta sequences and their occurrence across donors. Typing coverage varied by locus: roughly 620-630 donors for A, B, C, DRB1 and DQB1; more than 500 for DQA1; about 590 for DPA1; under 490 for DPB1. The T cell repertoires of 550 to 850 subjects were profiled by immunosequencing and related to cytomegalovirus serostatus. Donor age, sex, ethnicity and CMV serostatus were compiled alongside the repertoire data. Genome-wide SNP genotypes for about three fifths of the roughly 670 donors were used in a later genetic analysis, which treated that subset as a discovery cohort. Along with the approximately 700-subject first cohort, a separate validation cohort of more than 90 different subjects was used. Among roughly 370 genotyped donors of the cohort, an average of about 240,000 unique TCR beta nucleotide sequences were sequenced per donor, roughly 20% of them non-productive. Of the roughly 400 genotyped donors, 70% to 90% were placed in the genetic ancestry cluster associated with self-reported Caucasian donors. About five DR-DQ haplotypes were handled as single units for association and clustering, since linkage in the cohort was strong. The study combined high-throughput TCR immunosequencing, statistical association of individual TCRs with disease status, and machine learning to predict cytomegalovirus infection status. The aim of the study was to test whether cataloging public T cell receptors could identify signatures of past pathogen exposure. All discovery cohort repertoires had been generated on a single sequencing platform.

The cohort comprised some 680 healthy bone marrow donors. At the time of sampling, all cohort members were nominally healthy, though unrecorded immune exposures were likely present. The donor was CMV seronegative and was included in the group of about 350 seronegative cohort members. A peripheral blood sample was collected from each donor, and TCR beta sequencing was performed on peripheral blood mononuclear cells. Genomic DNA was extracted from the blood cell samples with the Qiagen DNeasy Blood Extraction Kit. As for this clone: Its antigen target is currently unknown. Within one base of it there is no much larger clone, and no base qualities were kept.

Results the study describes overall, beyond this receptor: According to a later analysis, parvovirus B19, influenza, CMV and Epstein-Barr virus appeared linked to several top co-occurrence clusters. The authors suggested that the approach could potentially be extended to other disease states and immunological phenotypes. A further reported finding was that TCR beta sequences accurately predicted the HLA-A and HLA-B alleles for most subjects in the first cohort. Because HLA typing was unavailable for some donors at each locus, only the typed subset was used in association tests. Sequencing depth was assumed to be roughly uniform across donors in the presence/absence analyses, though that assumption may not hold. In vitro tests confirmed that a few of the cytomegalovirus-associated TCR beta chains recognize cytomegalovirus antigens. CMV serostatus was the only immune exposure information available for the cohort. Because counts were too low, 15 to 20 rarely observed V segments, including chromosome 9 orphons, were excluded from the earlier analysis of several hundred of the donors. Cytomegalovirus status was reported to be diagnosed by the classifier with high specificity and sensitivity in both the original and validation cohorts. The cohort was sequenced for TCR beta chains only, and without alpha or paired-chain data the features that could be detected were limited. The sequencing pipeline was judged likely to have produced a cluster of highly shared sequence variants as a technical artifact. In a later analysis, HLA-associated TCR beta chains showed more clonal expansion and lower generation probabilities than non-associated chains that were equally common. In a later genetic analysis, a missense DCLRE1C variant was associated with V-gene and J-gene trimming of TCR beta chains, and the association was replicated in an independent cohort. According to a later analysis, TCR association rates differed among HLA loci, with DRB1 alleles showing the most associated TCRs and HLA-C alleles showing the fewest. Linkage disequilibrium might explain the correlated functional status among segregating V segments, but an unknown experimental factor could not be excluded. An earlier analysis of approximately 540 of the donors showed that most TCR beta V segments appeared in productive rearrangements either about 87% or about 30% of the time, which broadly matched IMGT annotations. In a later genetic analysis, fewer N-insertions in productive TCRs were reported among donors in an Asian-associated ancestry cluster than the roughly 700-donor mean. Most TCR sequences were observed very rarely across donors, whereas some public TCRs were present in many individuals. When HLA alleles, especially DR and DQ, strongly co-occurred, attributing TCR associations to individual alleles was difficult. The 87-base-pair reads could not distinguish some IMGT-functional V segments, including TRBV6-2 and TRBV6-3, so those segments were excluded. Specific HLA alleles were associated with 16,951 TCR beta sequences at a false discovery rate of 0.05 in a later analysis. The study listed 164 TCR beta chains as associated with cytomegalovirus. According to a later analysis, most CMV-associated TCR beta chains appeared to be HLA-restricted, and the HLA associations seemed to be driven largely by CMV exposure.

The library was built by means of the immunoSEQ multiplex PCR assay. The multiplex PCR relied on a mix of 60 forward primers for TCR Vbeta segments and 13 reverse primers for TCR Jbeta segments. Amplification of the CDR3 region of rearranged TCR beta genes was performed with a multiplex PCR assay on genomic DNA. On the Illumina HiSeq System, the amplified TCR beta libraries were sequenced as 87-base-pair reads. Regarding the original processing steps: Across the roughly 670 repertoires, a later analysis counted 78 million or so unique TCR beta chains, roughly 11 million of which were shared by at least two donors. A nearest-neighbor algorithm error-corrected the raw reads and collapsed the reads into unique sequences, merging closely related sequences to remove PCR and sequencing errors. V, D and J gene segments were assigned by aligning CDR3 sequences to IMGT reference sequences. For a sequence to be retained, a match of at least six nucleotides was required to both a V gene segment and a J gene segment. Rearrangements were classified as productive when the CDR3 lacked stop codons and remained in frame with V and J, and all other rearrangements were classified as non-productive. CDR3 was defined by IMGT convention, running from the second conserved V-encoded cysteine to the conserved J-encoded phenylalanine. The earlier analysis of about 610 of the donors excluded any sequence lacking an unambiguous match to a single V gene segment. In an earlier analysis of several hundred of the donors, a V segment was called functional when productive rearrangements were above 56.7%, and segregating when the standard deviation between donors exceeded 5%. A statistical classification framework was built for diagnosing cytomegalovirus status from the catalog of TCR beta chain sequences. A later analysis assigned V and J genes by comparing TCR nucleotide sequences with IMGT/GENE-DB human TR gene sequences. A later analysis assigned CDR3 sequences and most-parsimonious VDJ recombination scenarios with the TCRdist pipeline. In a later analysis, every TCR beta chain was defined by the combination of its CDR3 amino acid sequence and its V-gene family, and reads without a unique V-gene family were dropped. As a way to deal with suspected cross-contamination and a sequencing artifact, a later analysis dropped hundreds of nucleotide sequences that were highly shared and had low generation probability. In a later analysis, a clonal expansion index was calculated for each public chain from normalized within-repertoire ranks of inferred template counts. Generation probabilities in a later analysis came from a VDJ recombination model fitted to out-of-frame rearrangements, and those results were checked against IGoR. Hypergeometric tests were used in a later analysis to score TCR-TCR, TCR-HLA and TCR-CMV co-occurrence, with a repertoire-size bias correction applied to the TCR pairs. To estimate false discovery rates, a later analysis permuted the HLA or CMV assignments 20 times. In a later analysis, co-occurring TCRs were grouped with DBSCAN, and TCRdist sequence similarity was added when clustering was performed within HLA-allele-positive subsets. Repertoires with fewer than 30,000 or more than 120,000 public chains were left out of co-occurrence clustering, as were about five repertoires with anomalous nucleotide sharing. Sourced from immuneACCESS, this table was stored by TCRdb with only in-frame sequences that have V and J called. A share of the clones is absent; for the studies checked, an unresolved V gene accounts for under half, and the remainder has no known explanation. V and J calls and clone size are those listed in that table; D and trimming were worked out from the DNA. The sample table records 120,000 or so clones; around four fifths of these occur just once. Around 4.2% of the sample comes from the top ten.

Relative to germline, V is 4 bases shorter and J is 2 bases shorter, with 14 bases between their ends. The germline V gene sets CDR1 to SQVTM and CDR2 to ANQGSEA. The CDR3, from cysteine to phenylalanine, totals 14 residues. This entry keeps only the CDR3 DNA: 42 bases, framed from base 1. The sequence was collected from a woman in her thirties or forties in good health and CMV-seronegative. This sequence uses TRBV29-1 and TRBJ1-2; the D gene remains uncertain. Sample: PBMCs. The bases are TGCAGCGTTGTAGGACTCCTAAAGAACTATGGCTACACCTTC. It translates as CSVVGLLKNYGYTF. With the rest looked up from the reference TRBV29-1 and TRBJ1-2 genes rather than sequenced, the full variable domain is SAVISQKPSRDICQRGTSLTIQCQVDSQVTMMFWYRQQPGQSLTLIATANQGSEATYESGFVIDKFPISRPNLTFSTLTVSNMSPEDSSIYLCSVVGLLKNYGYTFGSGTRLTVV.